The 9 T cell receptor beta chains below all came from one sample that was sequenced in a study of blood T cell repertoires in COVID-19. The protocol was immunoSEQ multiplex PCR, while the TCRdb copy is restricted to in-frame clones and leaves out a portion. The sample shows tens of thousands of clones, 75% to 90% of them seen only once. Material for sequencing was peripheral blood. The receptors originated from a woman between 70 and 85 years old with active COVID-19.

The chain recombines TRBV5-6 with TRBJ2-3, with 7 bases lining up with TRBD2. CDR1 SGHDT and CDR2 YYEEEE come from the germline V gene. V trimming: 1 base; J trimming: 1 base; junction bases outside the gene matches: 0. This CDR3 is 14 amino acids long. CDR3 amino acids: CASSLRGGTDTQYF. The CDR3 nucleotides are TGTGCCAGCAGCTTGCGGGGGGGCACAGATACGCAGTATTTT.

This clone has more than one count but fewer than ten. The chain uses TRBV10-3 and TRBJ2-7; no firm D call. Germline V gene lookup returns CDR1 ENHRY and CDR2 SYGVKD. The CDR3 is 15 amino acids. Trimming took 3 bases from V and 0 from J, leaving 12 bases between them. The CDR3 DNA reads as TGTGCCATCAGTGATGGTCCGGTTAGCTCCTACGAGCAGTACTTC. This gives the protein CAISDGPVSSYEQYF.

This sequence joins TRBV4-3 and TRBJ2-2, with D possibly being TRBD1 (5 bases). This CDR3 spans 15 amino acids. Between the trimmed V and J ends, which lost 1 base and 4 bases, there was a span of 10 bases. Germline assignment: CDR1 LGHNA and CDR2 YSLEER. The CDR3, as DNA: TGCGCCAGCAGCCAAGGGACAAGGGTCACCGGGGAGCTGTTTTTT. It codes for CASSQGTRVTGELFF.

The CDR3 here is CASRPDSIQNTEAFF. For the CDR3, the DNA is TGTGCCAGCAGGCCAGACTCCATTCAGAACACTGAAGCTTTCTTT. The V call is TRBV14, the J call TRBJ1-1, with D unresolved. V lost 6 bases, J lost 1 base, and 15 bases lay in between. CDR3 length: 15 amino acids. The V gene's germline CDR1 is SGHDN and CDR2 FVKESK.

This clone is a singleton in its sample. V and J are TRBV7-9 and TRBJ1-4, with 7 bases aligning to TRBD1. The trim removed 2 bases at V and 7 bases at J, leaving 10 bases unmatched. This CDR3 is 16 amino acids long. In germline, CDR1 is SEHNR, CDR2 FQNEAQ (reference sequence). The CDR3 spells CASSLSEGARVEKLFF. CDR3 in DNA: TGTGCCAGCAGCTTATCGGAGGGGGCGCGGGTTGAAAAACTGTTTTTT.

This chain uses TRBV7-2 with TRBJ2-1, with TRBD2 matching 13 bases. Germline V CDR1 and CDR2: SGHTA, FQGNSA. With 10 bases clipped from V and 9 bases from J, the junction kept 9 bases outside the gene matches. The CDR3 spans 14 residues. Written as DNA, the CDR3 is TGTGCCACGCAACTAGCGGGGGGGCCAATTGAGCAGTTCTTC. Translated: CATQLAGGPIEQFF.

The chain uses TRBV5-3 and TRBJ2-7; D might be TRBD2 (5 bases). TRBV5-3 counts as an open reading frame of uncertain function. CDR3 length: 12 amino acids. The ends were cut back, 4 bases at V and 6 bases at J, with 11 bases in the middle. The CDR3 loop reads CARSLDWSEQYF. CDR3 nucleotides: TGTGCCAGAAGCCTGGACTGGTCCGAGCAGTACTTC.

The chain links TRBV5-1 to TRBJ2-4, with a tentative D call TRBD1 (5 bases). Trimming stripped 0 bases from V and 8 bases from J, with 12 bases between. The CDR3 is 14 residues long. Germline CDR1 reads SGHRS; CDR2 reads YFSETQ. The CDR3 sequence is CASSLGQTSDIQYF. In DNA form, the CDR3 reads TGCGCCAGCAGCTTGGGACAGACCTCTGACATTCAGTACTTC.

The chain joins TRBV10-3 to TRBJ2-7; a weak D match, TRBD1 (5 bases). Germline V lookup: CDR1 ENHRY, CDR2 SYGVKD. The length of the CDR3 is 15 residues. Trimming removed 2 bases from V and 6 bases from J, with 17 bases in between. CDR3 residues: CAISEPHNRQLEQYF. DNA of the CDR3: TGTGCCATCAGTGAGCCCCATAACCGACAGCTCGAGCAGTACTTC.